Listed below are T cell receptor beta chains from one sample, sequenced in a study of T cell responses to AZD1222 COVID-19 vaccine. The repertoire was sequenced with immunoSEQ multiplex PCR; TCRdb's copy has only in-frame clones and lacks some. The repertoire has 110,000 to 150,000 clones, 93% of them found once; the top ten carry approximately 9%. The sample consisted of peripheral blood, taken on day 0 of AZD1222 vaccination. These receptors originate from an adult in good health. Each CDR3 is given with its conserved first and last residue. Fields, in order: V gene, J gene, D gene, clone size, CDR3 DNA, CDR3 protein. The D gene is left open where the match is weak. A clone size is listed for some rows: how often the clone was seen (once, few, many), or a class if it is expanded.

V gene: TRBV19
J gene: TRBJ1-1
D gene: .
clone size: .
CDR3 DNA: TGTGCCAGTAGTTCGGACAGGAACACTGAAGCTTTCTTT
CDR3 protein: CASSSDRNTEAFF

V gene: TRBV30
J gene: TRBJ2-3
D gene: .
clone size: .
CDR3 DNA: TGTGCCTGGAGTGTATCTGGTACGCAGTATTTT
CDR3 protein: CAWSVSGTQYF

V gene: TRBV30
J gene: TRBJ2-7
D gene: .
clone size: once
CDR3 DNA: TGTGCCTGGAGTGGGGACGCCTACGAGCAGTACTTC
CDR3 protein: CAWSGDAYEQYF

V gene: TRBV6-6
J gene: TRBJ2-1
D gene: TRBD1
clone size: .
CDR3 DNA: TGTGCCAGCCAGGGACAGGGGCTCAATGAGCAGTTCTTC
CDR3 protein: CASQGQGLNEQFF

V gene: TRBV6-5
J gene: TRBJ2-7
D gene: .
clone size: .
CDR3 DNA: TGTGCCAGCCGAGACACCACAGCAAGTTCCTACGAGCAGTACTTC
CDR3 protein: CASRDTTASSYEQYF

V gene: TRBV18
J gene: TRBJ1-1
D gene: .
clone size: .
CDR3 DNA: TGTGCCAGCTCAGAGGGTGTGAACACTGAAGCTTTCTTT
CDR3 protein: CASSEGVNTEAFF

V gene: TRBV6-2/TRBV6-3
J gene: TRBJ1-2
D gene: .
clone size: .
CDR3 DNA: TGTGCCAGCAGTTCAGGGTTTGGCTACACCTTC
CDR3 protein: CASSSGFGYTF

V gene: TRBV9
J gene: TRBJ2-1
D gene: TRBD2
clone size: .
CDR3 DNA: TGTGCCAGCAGCCCCACTAGCGGGGGGGCCGGCGAGCAGTTCTTC
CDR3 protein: CASSPTSGGAGEQFF

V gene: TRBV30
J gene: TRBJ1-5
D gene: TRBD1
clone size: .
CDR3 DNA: TGTGCCTGGGACAGGGGTGGTCAGCCCCAGCATTTT
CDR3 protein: CAWDRGGQPQHF

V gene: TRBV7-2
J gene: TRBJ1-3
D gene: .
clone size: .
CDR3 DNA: TGTGCCAGCAGCTTCCCCCTGAGTAGCTCTGGAAACACCATATATTTT
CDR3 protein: CASSFPLSSSGNTIYF

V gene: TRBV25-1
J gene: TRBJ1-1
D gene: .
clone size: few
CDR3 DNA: TGTGCCAGCAGTGAATCCGGGAAAAGGCAGATGAACACTGAAGCTTTCTTT
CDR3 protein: CASSESGKRQMNTEAFF

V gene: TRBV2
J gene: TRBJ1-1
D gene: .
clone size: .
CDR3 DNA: TGTGCCAGCAGTGAACAGGGGACGGCGAACACTGAAGCTTTCTTT
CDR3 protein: CASSEQGTANTEAFF

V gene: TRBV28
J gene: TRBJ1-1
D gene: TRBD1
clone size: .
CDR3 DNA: TGTGCCAGCAGATGGACAGGGAACACTGAAGCTTTCTTT
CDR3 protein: CASRWTGNTEAFF

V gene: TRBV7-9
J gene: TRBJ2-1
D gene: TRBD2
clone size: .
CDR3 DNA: TGTGCCAGCAGCCTGACTAGCCATTTTGTTGAGCAGTTCTTC
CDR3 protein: CASSLTSHFVEQFF

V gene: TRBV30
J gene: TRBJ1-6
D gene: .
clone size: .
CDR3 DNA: TGTGCCTGGAGTGTACCCAGTTGGACAGTGGGTTCACCCCTCCACTTT
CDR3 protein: CAWSVPSWTVGSPLHF

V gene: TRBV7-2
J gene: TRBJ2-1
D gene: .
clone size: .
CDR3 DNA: TGTGCCAGCAGCTTTAGCGGCCAGCTCTACAATGAGCAGTTCTTC
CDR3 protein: CASSFSGQLYNEQFF

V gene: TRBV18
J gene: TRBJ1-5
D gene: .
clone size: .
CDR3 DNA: TGTGCCAGCTCACCCACGCATATGGGGGGGGTCGGTCAGCCCCAGCATTTT
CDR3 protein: CASSPTHMGGVGQPQHF

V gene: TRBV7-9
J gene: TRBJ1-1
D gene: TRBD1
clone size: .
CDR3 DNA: TGTGCCAGCAGCCTAGGAGCGGGGCGACAGGGGAACACTGAAGCTTTCTTT
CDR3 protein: CASSLGAGRQGNTEAFF

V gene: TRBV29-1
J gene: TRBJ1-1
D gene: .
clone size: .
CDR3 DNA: TGCAGCGTTTTTCGGGGGGCGACTGAAGCTTTCTTT
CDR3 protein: CSVFRGATEAFF

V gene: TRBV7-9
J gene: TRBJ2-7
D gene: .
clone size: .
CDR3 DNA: TGTGCCAGCAGCTTAGTTAGGACCGACGAGCAGTACTTC
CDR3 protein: CASSLVRTDEQYF

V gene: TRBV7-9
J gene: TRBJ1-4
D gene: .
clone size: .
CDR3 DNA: TGTGCCAGCAGCTCGCGGACAGACTCTAATGAAAAACTGTTTTTT
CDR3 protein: CASSSRTDSNEKLFF

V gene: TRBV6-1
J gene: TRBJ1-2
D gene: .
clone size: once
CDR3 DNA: TGTGCCAGCAGTGAAGCAGGGTGGCAAGCTAACTATGGCTACACCTTC
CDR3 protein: CASSEAGWQANYGYTF

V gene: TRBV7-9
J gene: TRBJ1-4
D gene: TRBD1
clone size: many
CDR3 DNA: TGTGCCAGCAGCTCCGGACAGGGGTTGTTTTTT
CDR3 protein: CASSSGQGLFF

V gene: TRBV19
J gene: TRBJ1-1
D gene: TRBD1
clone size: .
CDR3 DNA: TGTGCCAGTGACCCGGGACAGGGAGAAACTGAAGCTTTCTTT
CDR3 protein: CASDPGQGETEAFF

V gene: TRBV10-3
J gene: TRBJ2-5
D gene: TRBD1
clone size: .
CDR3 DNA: TGTGCCATCGCCGGAAAGGGGGCCAGCGGACAAGAGACCCAGTACTTC
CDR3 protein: CAIAGKGASGQETQYF

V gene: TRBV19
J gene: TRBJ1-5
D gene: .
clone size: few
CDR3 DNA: TGTGCCAGTAGCATAAAGAAGAGTAGCAATCAGCCCCAGCATTTT
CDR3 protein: CASSIKKSSNQPQHF

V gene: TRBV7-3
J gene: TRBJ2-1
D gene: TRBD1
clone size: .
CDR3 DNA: TGTGCCAGCAGCTTAGGAGCTGGACAGGACAATGAGCAGTTCTTC
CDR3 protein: CASSLGAGQDNEQFF

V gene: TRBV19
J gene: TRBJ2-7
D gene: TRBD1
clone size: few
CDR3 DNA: TGTGCCAGTAGCCACCGGGACAGATACTACGAGCAGTACTTC
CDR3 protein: CASSHRDRYYEQYF

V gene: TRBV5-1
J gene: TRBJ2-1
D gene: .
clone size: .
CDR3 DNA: TGCGCCAGCAGCTTGGAAGGGTCAGGTGAGCAGTTCTTC
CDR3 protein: CASSLEGSGEQFF

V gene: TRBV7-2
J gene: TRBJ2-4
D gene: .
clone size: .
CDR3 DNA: TGTGCCAGCAACACAGACCCGCTAAACAACATTCAGTACTTC
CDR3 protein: CASNTDPLNNIQYF

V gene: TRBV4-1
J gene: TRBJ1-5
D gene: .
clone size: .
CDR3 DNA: TGCGCCAGCAGCCAAGCACAATTCAATCAGCCCCAGCATTTT
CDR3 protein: CASSQAQFNQPQHF

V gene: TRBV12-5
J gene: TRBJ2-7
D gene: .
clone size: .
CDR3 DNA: TGTGCTAGTGGTCCTCTATCCCACGAGCAGTACTTC
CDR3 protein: CASGPLSHEQYF

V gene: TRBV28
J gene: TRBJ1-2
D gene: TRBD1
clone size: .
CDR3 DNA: TGTGCCAGCAGTTTCCTCGACAGGGTGGGGGGCTACACCTTC
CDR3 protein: CASSFLDRVGGYTF

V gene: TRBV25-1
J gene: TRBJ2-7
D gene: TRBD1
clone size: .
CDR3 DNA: TGTGCCAGCAGTGTGACAGGGACCTACGAGCAGTACTTC
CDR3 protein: CASSVTGTYEQYF

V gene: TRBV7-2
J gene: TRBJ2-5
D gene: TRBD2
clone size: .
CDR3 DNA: TGTGCCAGCAGCTTTACTAGCGGGGTAGGGGACTTC
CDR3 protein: CASSFTSGVGDF

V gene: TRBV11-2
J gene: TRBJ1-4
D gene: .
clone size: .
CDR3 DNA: TGTGCCAGCAGCCACTCAGGGGTCGGGGAAAAACTGTTTTTT
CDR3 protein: CASSHSGVGEKLFF

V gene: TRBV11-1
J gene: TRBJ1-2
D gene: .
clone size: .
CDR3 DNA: TGTGCCAGCAGCTTAGGTCCACGGGACTATGGCTACACCTTC
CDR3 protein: CASSLGPRDYGYTF

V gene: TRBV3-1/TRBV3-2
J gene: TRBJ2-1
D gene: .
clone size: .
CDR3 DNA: TGTGCCAGCAGCCGCGGGACAAACAATGAGCAGTTCTTC
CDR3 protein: CASSRGTNNEQFF

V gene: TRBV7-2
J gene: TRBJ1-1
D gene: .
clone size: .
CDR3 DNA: TGTGCCAGCAGCTTAACCCGGGGGGCAGGCGCTGAAGCTTTCTTT
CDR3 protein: CASSLTRGAGAEAFF

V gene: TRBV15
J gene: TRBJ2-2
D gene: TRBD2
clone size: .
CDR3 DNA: TGTGCCACCAGGGTTGGACTAGCGGGGAGTAAGACCGGGGAGCTGTTTTTT
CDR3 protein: CATRVGLAGSKTGELFF

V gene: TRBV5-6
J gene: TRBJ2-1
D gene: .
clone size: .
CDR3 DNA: TGTGCCAGCAGCTTGTGGGGTGAGCAGTTCTTC
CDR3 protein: CASSLWGEQFF

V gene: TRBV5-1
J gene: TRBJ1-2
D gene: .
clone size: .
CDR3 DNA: TGCGCCAGCGGGGAGATTGCATATGGCTACACCTTC
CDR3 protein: CASGEIAYGYTF

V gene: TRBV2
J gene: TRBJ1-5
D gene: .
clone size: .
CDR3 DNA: TGTGCCAGCAGTGTTCTGAGCAATCAGCCCCAGCATTTT
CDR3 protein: CASSVLSNQPQHF

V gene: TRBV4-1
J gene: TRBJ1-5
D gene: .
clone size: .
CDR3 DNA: TGCGCCAGCAGCCCTTTCTATAGCAATCAGCCCCAGCATTTT
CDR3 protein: CASSPFYSNQPQHF